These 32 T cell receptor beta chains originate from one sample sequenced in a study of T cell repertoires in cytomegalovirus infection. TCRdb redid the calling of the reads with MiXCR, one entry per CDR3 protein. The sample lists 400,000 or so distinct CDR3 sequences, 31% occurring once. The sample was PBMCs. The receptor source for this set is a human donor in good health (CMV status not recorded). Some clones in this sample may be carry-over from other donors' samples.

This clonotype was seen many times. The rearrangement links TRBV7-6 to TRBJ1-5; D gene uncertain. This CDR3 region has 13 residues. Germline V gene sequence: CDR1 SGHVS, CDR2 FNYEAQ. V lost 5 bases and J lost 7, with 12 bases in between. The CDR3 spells CASSRSPAQPQHF. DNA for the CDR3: TGTGCCAGCAGCCGTTCCCCAGCCCAGCCCCAGCATTTT.

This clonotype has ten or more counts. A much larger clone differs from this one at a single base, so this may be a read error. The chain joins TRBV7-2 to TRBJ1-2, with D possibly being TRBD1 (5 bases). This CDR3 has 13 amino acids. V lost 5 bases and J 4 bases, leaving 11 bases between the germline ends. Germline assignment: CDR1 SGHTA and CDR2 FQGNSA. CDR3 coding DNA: TGTGCCAGCAGCCCGGGGACCCTCTATGGCTACACCTTC. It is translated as CASSPGTLYGYTF.

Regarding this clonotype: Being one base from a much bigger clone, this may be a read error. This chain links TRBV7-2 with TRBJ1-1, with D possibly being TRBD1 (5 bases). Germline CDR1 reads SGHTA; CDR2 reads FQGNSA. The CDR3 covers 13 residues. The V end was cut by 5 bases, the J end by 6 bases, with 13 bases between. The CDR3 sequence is CASSRDGHPEAFF. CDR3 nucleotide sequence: TGTGCCAGCAGCCGGGACGGCCACCCTGAAGCTTTCTTT. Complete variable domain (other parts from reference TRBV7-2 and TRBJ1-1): GAGVSQSPSNKVTEKGKDVELRCDPISGHTALYWYRQSLGQGLEFLIYFQGNSAPDKSGLPSDRFSAERTGGSVSTLTIQRTQQEDSAVYLCASSRDGHPEAFFGQGTRLTVV.

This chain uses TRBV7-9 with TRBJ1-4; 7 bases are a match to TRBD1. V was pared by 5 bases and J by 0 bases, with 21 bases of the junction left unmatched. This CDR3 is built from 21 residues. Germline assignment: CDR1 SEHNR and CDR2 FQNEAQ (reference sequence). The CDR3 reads CASSPQETGTDKTTTNEKLFF. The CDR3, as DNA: TGTGCCAGCAGCCCCCAAGAGACAGGGACGGATAAAACCACAACTAATGAAAAACTGTTTTTT.

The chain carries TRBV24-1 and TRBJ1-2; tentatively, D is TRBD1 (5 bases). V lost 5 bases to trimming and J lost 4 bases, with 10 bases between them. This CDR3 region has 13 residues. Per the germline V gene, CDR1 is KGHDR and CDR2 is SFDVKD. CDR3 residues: CATSGPGPYGYTF. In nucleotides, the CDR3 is TGTGCCACCAGTGGTCCAGGGCCCTATGGCTACACCTTC.

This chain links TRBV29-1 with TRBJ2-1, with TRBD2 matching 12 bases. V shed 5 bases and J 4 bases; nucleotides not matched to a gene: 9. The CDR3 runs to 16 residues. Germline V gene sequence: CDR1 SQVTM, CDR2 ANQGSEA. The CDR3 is CSVSGLAGKLYNEQFF. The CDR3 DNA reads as TGCAGCGTTTCAGGACTAGCGGGGAAACTTTACAATGAGCAGTTCTTC.

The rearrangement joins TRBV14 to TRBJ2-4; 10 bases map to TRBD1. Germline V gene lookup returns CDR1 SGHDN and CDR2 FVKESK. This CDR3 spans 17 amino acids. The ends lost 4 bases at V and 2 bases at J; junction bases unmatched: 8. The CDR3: CASSRSGTGVTKNIQYF. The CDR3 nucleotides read TGTGCCAGCAGCCGATCCGGGACAGGGGTTACCAAAAACATTCAGTACTTC.

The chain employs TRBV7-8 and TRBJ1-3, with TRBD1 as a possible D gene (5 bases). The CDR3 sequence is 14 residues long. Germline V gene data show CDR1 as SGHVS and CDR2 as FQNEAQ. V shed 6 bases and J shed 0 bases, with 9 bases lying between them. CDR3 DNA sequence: TGTGCCAGCAGACAGGCGGGCTCTGGAAACACCATATATTTT. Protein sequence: CASRQAGSGNTIYF.

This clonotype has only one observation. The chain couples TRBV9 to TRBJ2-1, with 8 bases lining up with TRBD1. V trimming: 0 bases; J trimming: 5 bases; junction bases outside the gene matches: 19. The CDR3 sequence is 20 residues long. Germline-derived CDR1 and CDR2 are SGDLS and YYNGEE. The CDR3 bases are TGTGCCAGCAGCGTAGCCCACTTCCACCCAGGGGGCGCGGAAAACAATGAGCAGTTCTTC. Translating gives CASSVAHFHPGGAENNEQFF.

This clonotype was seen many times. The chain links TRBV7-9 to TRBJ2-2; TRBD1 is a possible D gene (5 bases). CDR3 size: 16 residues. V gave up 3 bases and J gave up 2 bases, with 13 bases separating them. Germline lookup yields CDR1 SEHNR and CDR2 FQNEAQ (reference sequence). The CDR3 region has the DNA TGTGCCAGCAGCTTTTCTGCGCAGGGAAACACCGGGGAGCTGTTTTTT. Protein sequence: CASSFSAQGNTGELFF.

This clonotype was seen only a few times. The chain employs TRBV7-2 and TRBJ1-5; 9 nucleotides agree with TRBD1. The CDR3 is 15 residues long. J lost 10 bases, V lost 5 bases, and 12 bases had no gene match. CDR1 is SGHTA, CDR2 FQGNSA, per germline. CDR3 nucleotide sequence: TGTGCCAGCAGCACGGGGACAGGGCGGTGGGAACCCCAGCATTTT. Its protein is CASSTGTGRWEPQHF.

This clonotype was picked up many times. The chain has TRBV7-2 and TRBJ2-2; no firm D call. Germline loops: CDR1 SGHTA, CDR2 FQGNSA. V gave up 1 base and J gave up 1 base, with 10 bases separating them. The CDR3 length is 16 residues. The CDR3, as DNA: TGTGCCAGCAGCTTAGTATCATACAGGAACACCGGGGAGCTGTTTTTT. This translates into CASSLVSYRNTGELFF.

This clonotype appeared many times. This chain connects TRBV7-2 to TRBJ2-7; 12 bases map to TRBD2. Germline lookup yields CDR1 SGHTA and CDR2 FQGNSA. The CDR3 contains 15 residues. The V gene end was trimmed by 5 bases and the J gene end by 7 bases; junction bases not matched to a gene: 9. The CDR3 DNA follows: TGTGCCAGCAGCGCTAGCGGGGGGGCCGGTAGGGAGCAGTACTTC. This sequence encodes CASSASGGAGREQYF.

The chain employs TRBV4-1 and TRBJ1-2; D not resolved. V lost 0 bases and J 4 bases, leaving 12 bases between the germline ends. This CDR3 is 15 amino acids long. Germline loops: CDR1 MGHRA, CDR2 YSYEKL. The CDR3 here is CASSQDLEESYGYTF. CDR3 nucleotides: TGCGCCAGCAGCCAAGATCTGGAGGAGAGCTATGGCTACACCTTC.

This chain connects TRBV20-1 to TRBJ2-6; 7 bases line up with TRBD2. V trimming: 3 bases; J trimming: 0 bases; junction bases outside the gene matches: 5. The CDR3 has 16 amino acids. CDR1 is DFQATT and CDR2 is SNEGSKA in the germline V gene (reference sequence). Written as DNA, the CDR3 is TGCAGTGCTAGGACGGGGGGAGCCTCTGGGGCCAACGTCCTGACTTTC. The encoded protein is CSARTGGASGANVLTF.

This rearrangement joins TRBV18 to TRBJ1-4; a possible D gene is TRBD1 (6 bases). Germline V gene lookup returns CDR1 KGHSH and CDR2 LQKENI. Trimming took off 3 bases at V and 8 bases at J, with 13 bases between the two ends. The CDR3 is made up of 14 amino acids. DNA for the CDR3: TGTGCCAGCTCACCCGGCCGTGGGACAGAAAAACTGTTTTTT. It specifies CASSPGRGTEKLFF.

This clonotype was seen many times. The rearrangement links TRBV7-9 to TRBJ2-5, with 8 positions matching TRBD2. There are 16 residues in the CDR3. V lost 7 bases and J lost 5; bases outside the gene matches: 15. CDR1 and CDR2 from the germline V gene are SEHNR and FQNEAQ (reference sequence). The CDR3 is CASTPVERGFLETQYF. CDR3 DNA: TGTGCCAGCACCCCTGTGGAGCGGGGGTTCTTGGAGACCCAGTACTTC.

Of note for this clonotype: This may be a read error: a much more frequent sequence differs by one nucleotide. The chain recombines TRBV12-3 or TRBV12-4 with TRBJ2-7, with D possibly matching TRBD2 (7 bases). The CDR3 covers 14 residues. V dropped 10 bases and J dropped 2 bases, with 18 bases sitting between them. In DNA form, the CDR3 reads TGTGCCACCCGAGGGGGGGCCGACGCCTACGAGCAGTACTTC. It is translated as CATRGGADAYEQYF.

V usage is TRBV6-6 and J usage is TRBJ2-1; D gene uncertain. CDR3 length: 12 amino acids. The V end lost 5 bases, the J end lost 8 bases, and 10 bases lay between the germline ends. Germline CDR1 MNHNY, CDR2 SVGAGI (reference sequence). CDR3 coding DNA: TGTGCCAGCAGTCCGCGGAGCGATGAGCAGTTCTTC. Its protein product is CASSPRSDEQFF.

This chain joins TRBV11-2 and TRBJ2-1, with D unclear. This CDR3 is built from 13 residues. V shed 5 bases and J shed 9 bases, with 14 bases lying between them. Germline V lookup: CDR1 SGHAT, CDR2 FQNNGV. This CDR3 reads CASSASRSGEQFF. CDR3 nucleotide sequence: TGTGCCAGCAGCGCCTCGCGTTCGGGTGAGCAGTTCTTC.

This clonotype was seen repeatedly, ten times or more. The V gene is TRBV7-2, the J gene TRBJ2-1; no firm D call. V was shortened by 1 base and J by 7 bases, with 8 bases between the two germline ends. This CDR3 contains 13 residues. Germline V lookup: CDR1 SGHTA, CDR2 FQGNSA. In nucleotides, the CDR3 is TGTGCCAGCAGCTTAGAGGGCAGAAATGAGCAGTTCTTC. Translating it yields CASSLEGRNEQFF.

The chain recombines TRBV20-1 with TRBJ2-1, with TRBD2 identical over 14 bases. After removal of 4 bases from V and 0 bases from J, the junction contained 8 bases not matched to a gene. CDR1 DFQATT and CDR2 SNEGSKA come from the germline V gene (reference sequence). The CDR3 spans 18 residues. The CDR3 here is CSAIGLAGGRSSYNEQFF. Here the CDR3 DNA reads TGCAGTGCTATCGGACTAGCGGGGGGCCGGAGCTCCTACAATGAGCAGTTCTTC.

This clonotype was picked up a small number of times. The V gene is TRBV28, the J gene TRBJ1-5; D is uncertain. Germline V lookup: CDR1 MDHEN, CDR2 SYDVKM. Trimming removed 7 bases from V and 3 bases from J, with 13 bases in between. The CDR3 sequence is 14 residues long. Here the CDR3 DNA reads TGTGCCAGCAAACAGCATCAACTCAATCAGCCCCAGCATTTT. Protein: CASKQHQLNQPQHF. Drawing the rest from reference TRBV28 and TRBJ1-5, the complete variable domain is DVKVTQSSRYLVKRTGEKVFLECVQDMDHENMFWYRQDPGLGLRLIYFSYDVKMKEKGDIPEGYSVSREKKERFSLILESASTNQTSMYLCASKQHQLNQPQHFGDGTRLSIL.

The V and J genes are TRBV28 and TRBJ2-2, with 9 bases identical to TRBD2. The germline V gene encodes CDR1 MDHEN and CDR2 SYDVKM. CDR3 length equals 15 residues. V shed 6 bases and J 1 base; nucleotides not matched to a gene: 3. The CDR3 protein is CASSVAGVNTGELFF. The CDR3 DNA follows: TGTGCCAGCAGCGTAGCGGGGGTGAACACCGGGGAGCTGTTTTTT. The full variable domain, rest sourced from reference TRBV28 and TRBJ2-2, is DVKVTQSSRYLVKRTGEKVFLECVQDMDHENMFWYRQDPGLGLRLIYFSYDVKMKEKGDIPEGYSVSREKKERFSLILESASTNQTSMYLCASSVAGVNTGELFFGEGSRLTVL.

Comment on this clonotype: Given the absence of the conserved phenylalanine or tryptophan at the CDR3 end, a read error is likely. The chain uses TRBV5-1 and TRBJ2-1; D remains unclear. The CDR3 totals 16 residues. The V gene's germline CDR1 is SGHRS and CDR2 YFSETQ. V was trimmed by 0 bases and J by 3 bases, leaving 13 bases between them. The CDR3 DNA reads TGCGCCAGCAGCTTGGCCGGTCAGCGAAGCTACAATGAGCAGTTCTTA. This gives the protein CASSLAGQRSYNEQFL.

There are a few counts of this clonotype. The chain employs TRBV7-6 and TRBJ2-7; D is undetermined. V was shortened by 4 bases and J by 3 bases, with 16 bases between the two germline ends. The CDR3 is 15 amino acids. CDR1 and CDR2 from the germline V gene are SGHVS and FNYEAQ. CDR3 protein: CASSSPEAQDYEQYF. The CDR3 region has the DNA TGTGCCAGCAGCTCCCCTGAGGCTCAGGACTACGAGCAGTACTTC.

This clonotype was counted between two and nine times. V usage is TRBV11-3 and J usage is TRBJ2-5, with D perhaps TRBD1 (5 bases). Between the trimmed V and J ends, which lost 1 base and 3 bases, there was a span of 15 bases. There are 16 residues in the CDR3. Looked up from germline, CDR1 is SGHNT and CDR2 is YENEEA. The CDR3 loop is CASSLVGPQGEETQYF. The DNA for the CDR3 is TGTGCCAGCAGCTTAGTAGGGCCCCAAGGGGAAGAGACCCAGTACTTC.

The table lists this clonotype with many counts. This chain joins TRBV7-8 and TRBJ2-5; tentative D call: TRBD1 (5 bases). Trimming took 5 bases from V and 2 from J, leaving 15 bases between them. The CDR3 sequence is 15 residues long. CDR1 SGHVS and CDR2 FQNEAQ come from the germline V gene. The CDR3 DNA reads TGTGCCAGCAGCCAGACGACAGTTTTTCAAGAGACCCAGTACTTC. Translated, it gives CASSQTTVFQETQYF.

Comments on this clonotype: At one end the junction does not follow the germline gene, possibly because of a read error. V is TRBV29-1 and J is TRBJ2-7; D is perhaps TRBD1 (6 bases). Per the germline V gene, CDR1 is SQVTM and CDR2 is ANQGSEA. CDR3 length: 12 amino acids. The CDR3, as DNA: TGCAGCGTTGGACAGGACAACTACGAGCAGAACTTC. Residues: CSVGQDNYEQNF.

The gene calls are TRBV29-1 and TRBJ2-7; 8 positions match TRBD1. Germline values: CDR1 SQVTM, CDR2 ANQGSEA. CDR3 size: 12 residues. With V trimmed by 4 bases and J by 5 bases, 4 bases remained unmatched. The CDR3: CSVAQGADEQYF. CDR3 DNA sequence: TGCAGCGTTGCTCAGGGGGCTGACGAGCAGTACTTC.

CDR3 region: CASSLTGNSVSNQPQHF. DNA of the CDR3: TGTGCCAGCAGTCTGACAGGGAACTCCGTTAGCAATCAGCCCCAGCATTTT. This sequence joins TRBV12-3 or TRBV12-4 and TRBJ1-5, with 7 positions matching TRBD1. This CDR3 comprises 17 residues. The V and J ends lost 5 bases and 0 bases, in that order; junction bases with no gene match: 10.

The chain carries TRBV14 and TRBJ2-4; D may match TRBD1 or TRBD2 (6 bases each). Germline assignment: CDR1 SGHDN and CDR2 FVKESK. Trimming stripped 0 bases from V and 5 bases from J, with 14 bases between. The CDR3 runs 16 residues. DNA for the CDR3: TGTGCCAGCAGCCAAGACTCCACGGGGGCCGAAAACATTCAGTACTTC. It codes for CASSQDSTGAENIQYF. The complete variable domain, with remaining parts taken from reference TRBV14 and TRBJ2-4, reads EAGVTQFPSHSVIEKGQTVTLRCDPISGHDNLYWYRRVMGKEIKFLLHFVKESKQDESGMPNNRFLAERTGGTYSTLKVQPAELEDSGVYFCASSQDSTGAENIQYFGAGTRLSVL.